The TCR beta chain described here comes from a study of identical twins. Germline assignment: CDR1 SGHRS and CDR2 YFSETQ. The CDR3 covers 14 residues. TCRdb redid the calling of the 5' RACE reads with MiXCR, one entry per CDR3 protein. The table lists 1.5 million to 2 million distinct CDR3 sequences, roughly a third of them singletons. The rearrangement links TRBV5-1 to TRBJ2-1; 7 bases match TRBD2. The J call is doubtful: the DNA matches TRBJ2-7 better. This receptor was taken from a newborn girl in good health. The specimen sequenced was cord blood. The chain's CDR3 is CASSLGASGDEQYF. The CDR3 bases are TGCGCCAGCAGCCTCGGGGCCAGCGGGGATGAGCAGTACTTC.